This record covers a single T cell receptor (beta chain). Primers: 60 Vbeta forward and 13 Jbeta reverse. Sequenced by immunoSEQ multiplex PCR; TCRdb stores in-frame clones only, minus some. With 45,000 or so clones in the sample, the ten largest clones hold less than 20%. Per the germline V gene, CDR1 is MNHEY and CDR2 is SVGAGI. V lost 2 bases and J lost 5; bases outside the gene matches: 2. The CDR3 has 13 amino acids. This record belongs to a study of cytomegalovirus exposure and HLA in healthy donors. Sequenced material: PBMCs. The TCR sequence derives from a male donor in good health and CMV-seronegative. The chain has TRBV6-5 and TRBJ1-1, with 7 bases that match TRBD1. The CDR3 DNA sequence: TGTGCCAGCAGTTACGACAGGGAAACTGAAGCTTTCTTT. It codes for CASSYDRETEAFF.